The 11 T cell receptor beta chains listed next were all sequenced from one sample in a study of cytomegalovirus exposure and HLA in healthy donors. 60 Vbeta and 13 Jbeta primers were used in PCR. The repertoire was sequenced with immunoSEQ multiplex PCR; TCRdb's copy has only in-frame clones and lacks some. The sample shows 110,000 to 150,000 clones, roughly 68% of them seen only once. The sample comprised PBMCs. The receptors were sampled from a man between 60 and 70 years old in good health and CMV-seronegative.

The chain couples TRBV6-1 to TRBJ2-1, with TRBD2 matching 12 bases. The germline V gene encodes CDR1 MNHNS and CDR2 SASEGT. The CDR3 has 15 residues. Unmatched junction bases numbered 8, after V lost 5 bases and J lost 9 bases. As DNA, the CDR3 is TGTGCCAGCAGTCCGCCTAGCGGGAGGGGGGGTGAGCAGTTCTTC. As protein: CASSPPSGRGGEQFF.

Here the CDR3 DNA reads TGTGCCAGCAGCTACCCGTCGGGGGAAGAGACCCAGTACTTC. As protein: CASSYPSGEETQYF. The chain carries TRBV7-9 and TRBJ2-5, with D maybe TRBD2 (6 bases). The CDR3 contains 14 residues. V dropped 4 bases and J dropped 3 bases, with 12 bases sitting between them. The germline gives CDR1 SEHNR, CDR2 FQNEAQ (reference sequence).

CDR3 in DNA: TGTGCCAGCAGCCAATCGGGACTAGCGGGAGTCAATGAGCAGTTCTTC. This codes for CASSQSGLAGVNEQFF. V is TRBV14 and J is TRBJ2-1, with 14 nucleotides matching TRBD2. V gave up 2 bases and J gave up 6 bases; unmatched junction bases: 3. CDR1 SGHDN and CDR2 FVKESK come from the germline V gene. The CDR3 length is 16 residues.

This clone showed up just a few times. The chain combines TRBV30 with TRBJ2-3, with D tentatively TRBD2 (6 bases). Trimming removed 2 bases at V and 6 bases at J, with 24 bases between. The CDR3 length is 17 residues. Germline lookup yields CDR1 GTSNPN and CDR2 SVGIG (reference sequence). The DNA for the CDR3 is TGTGCCTGGAGTACCACACGACGGGGGAGTAGAGTGGATACGCAGTATTTT. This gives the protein CAWSTTRRGSRVDTQYF.

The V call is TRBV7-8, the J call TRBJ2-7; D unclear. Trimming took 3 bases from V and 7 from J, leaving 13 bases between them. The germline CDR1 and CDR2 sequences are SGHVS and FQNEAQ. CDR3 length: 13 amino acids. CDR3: CASSLQEVREQYF. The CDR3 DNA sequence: TGTGCCAGCAGCTTGCAAGAGGTGCGTGAGCAGTACTTC.

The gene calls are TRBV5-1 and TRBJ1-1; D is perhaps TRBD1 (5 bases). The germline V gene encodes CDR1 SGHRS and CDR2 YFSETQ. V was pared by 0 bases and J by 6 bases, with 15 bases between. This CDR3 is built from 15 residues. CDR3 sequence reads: CASSLEEGRKAEAFF. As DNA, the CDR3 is TGCGCCAGCAGCTTGGAGGAGGGGAGAAAGGCTGAAGCTTTCTTT. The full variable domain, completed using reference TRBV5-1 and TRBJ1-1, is KAGVTQTPRYLIKTRGQQVTLSCSPISGHRSVSWYQQTPGQGLQFLFEYFSETQRNKGNFPGRFSGRQFSNSRSEMNVSTLELGDSALYLCASSLEEGRKAEAFFGQGTRLTVV.

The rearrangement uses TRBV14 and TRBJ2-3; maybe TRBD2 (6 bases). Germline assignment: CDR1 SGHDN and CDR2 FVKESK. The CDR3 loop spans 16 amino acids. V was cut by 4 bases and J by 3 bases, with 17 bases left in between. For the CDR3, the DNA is TGTGCCAGCAGCCCCTTAGCGGAACCTGGGACAGATACGCAGTATTTT. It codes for CASSPLAEPGTDTQYF. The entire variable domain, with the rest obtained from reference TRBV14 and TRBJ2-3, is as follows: EAGVTQFPSHSVIEKGQTVTLRCDPISGHDNLYWYRRVMGKEIKFLLHFVKESKQDESGMPNNRFLAERTGGTYSTLKVQPAELEDSGVYFCASSPLAEPGTDTQYFGPGTRLTVL.

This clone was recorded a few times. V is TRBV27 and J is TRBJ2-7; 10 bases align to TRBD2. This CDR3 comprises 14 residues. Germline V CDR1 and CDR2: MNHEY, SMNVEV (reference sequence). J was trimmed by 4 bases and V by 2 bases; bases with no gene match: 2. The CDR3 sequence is CASSLSGRGYEQYF. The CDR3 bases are TGTGCCAGCAGTTTAAGCGGGAGGGGGTACGAGCAGTACTTC.

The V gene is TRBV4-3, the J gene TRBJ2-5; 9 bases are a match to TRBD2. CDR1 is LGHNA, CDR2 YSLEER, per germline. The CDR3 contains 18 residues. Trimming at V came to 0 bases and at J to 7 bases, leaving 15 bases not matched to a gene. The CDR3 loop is CASSQDLGGGVSAGTQYF. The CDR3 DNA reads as TGCGCCAGCAGCCAAGATTTGGGCGGGGGGGTCTCTGCGGGGACCCAGTACTTC.

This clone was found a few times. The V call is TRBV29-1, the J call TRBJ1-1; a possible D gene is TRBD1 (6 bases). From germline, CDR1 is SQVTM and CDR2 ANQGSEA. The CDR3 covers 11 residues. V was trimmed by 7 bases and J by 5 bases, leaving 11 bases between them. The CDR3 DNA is TGCAGCGGTCGGACAGAGACTGAAGCTTTCTTT. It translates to CSGRTETEAFF.

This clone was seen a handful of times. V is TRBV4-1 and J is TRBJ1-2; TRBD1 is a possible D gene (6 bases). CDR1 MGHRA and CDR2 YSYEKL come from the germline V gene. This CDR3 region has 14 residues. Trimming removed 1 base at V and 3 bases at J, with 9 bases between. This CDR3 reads CASSQARGYYGYTF. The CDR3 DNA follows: TGCGCCAGCAGCCAAGCCAGGGGATACTATGGCTACACCTTC.